The 20 T cell receptor beta chains below all came from one sample that was sequenced in a study of blood T cells in healthy people across ages. A J-beta primer mix and a sample-barcoded 5' primer were used in a second PCR of about 7 to 12 cycles. Each CDR3 protein is one row after TCRdb ran MiXCR on the 5' RACE reads. The sample lists around 1,500,000 distinct CDR3 sequences, roughly 30% occurring once. The sample taken for sequencing was blood. These receptors all come from a woman aged 25 to 39 in good health.

This clonotype was detected only a few times. The chain recombines TRBV4-3 with TRBJ1-2; no clear D gene. V was trimmed by 4 bases and J by 3 bases, leaving 12 bases between them. This CDR3 has 14 amino acids. Germline lookup yields CDR1 LGHNA and CDR2 YSLEER. Written as DNA, the CDR3 is TGCGCCAGCAGCCCCAGCCGCGGGGACTATGGCTACACCTTC. Protein sequence: CASSPSRGDYGYTF.

The V gene is TRBV5-6, the J gene TRBJ1-5, with no clear D. This CDR3 is 15 amino acids long. V lost 4 bases and J 2 bases, leaving 13 bases between the germline ends. Looked up from germline, CDR1 is SGHDT and CDR2 is YYEEEE. DNA for the CDR3: TGTGCCAGCAGCGACCGGGAGTTGGGCAATCAGCCCCAGCATTTT. It codes for CASSDRELGNQPQHF.

Here the CDR3 DNA reads TGTGCCACCAGCAGAACCCGTGAGCGGACTGAAGCTTTCTTT. It yields the protein CATSRTRERTEAFF. The chain links TRBV15 to TRBJ1-1; D is unclear. The V end lost 2 bases, the J end lost 5 bases, and 12 bases lay between the germline ends. The CDR3 totals 14 residues. Germline-derived CDR1 and CDR2 are LNHNV and YYDKDF (reference sequence).

The chain uses TRBV20-1 and TRBJ2-5, with 7 bases matching TRBD1. Germline V gene sequence: CDR1 DFQATT, CDR2 SNEGSKA (reference sequence). V was pared by 5 bases and J by 5 bases, with 11 bases of the junction left unmatched. This CDR3 region has 14 residues. The CDR3, as DNA: TGCAGTGCTGGAAGACAGGGAATGTGGGAGACCCAGTACTTC. This gives the protein CSAGRQGMWETQYF.

For the CDR3, the DNA is TGTGCCACCAGTGCAGGGGAGCACACTGAAGCTTTCTTT. It encodes CATSAGEHTEAFF. The V and J genes are TRBV24-1 and TRBJ1-1; D is perhaps TRBD1 (6 bases). CDR1 is KGHDR and CDR2 is SFDVKD in the germline V gene. The CDR3 spans 13 residues. Trimming took 5 bases from V and 3 from J, leaving 9 bases between them.

This clonotype appeared many times. This chain uses TRBV10-3 with TRBJ2-3, with D possibly TRBD1 on 5 matching bases. V was cut by 2 bases and J by 5 bases, with 5 bases left in between. Germline CDR1 is ENHRY and CDR2 is SYGVKD. The CDR3 loop spans 12 amino acids. For the CDR3, the DNA is TGTGCCATCAGTGAGAGGGGAGATACGCAGTATTTT. The encoded protein is CAISERGDTQYF.

The rearrangement uses TRBV2 and TRBJ2-3; the D gene could be TRBD1 or TRBD2 (6 bases each). Between the trimmed V and J ends, which lost 8 bases and 6 bases, there was a span of 18 bases. Germline CDR1 is SNHLY and CDR2 is FYNNEI. This CDR3 is built from 14 residues. The CDR3 coding sequence is TGTGCCAGCGGAGCCTGGGGGGCGGCCGATACGCAGTATTTT. Protein sequence: CASGAWGAADTQYF.

This clonotype turned up a few times. The chain uses TRBV10-3 and TRBJ1-2; D is unresolved. The V gene's germline CDR1 is ENHRY and CDR2 SYGVKD. CDR3 length: 16 amino acids. The V and J ends lost 0 bases and 4 bases respectively, with 15 bases between them. As DNA, the CDR3 is TGTGCCATCAGTGAGTCGGAAGGCTTTGGAGGCTATGGCTACACCTTC. Its protein product is CAISESEGFGGYGYTF.

V is TRBV7-2 and J is TRBJ1-1, with a tentative D call TRBD1 (5 bases). This CDR3 comprises 14 residues. Germline V lookup: CDR1 SGHTA, CDR2 FQGNSA. V dropped 5 bases and J dropped 3 bases, with 13 bases sitting between them. The CDR3 sequence is CASSRGGDDTEAFF. CDR3 nucleotide sequence: TGTGCCAGCAGCCGCGGAGGGGACGACACTGAAGCTTTCTTT.

The genes are TRBV4-2 and TRBJ2-3; TRBD2 agrees at 9 bases. V was clipped by 4 bases and J by 2 bases; unmatched bases: 7. This CDR3 region has 16 residues. Germline loops: CDR1 LGHNA, CDR2 YNFKEQ. The CDR3 region is CASSPYSGGNTDTQYF. In DNA form, the CDR3 reads TGTGCCAGCAGCCCCTATAGCGGGGGTAACACAGATACGCAGTATTTT.

Only a few counts were recorded for this clonotype. The chain employs TRBV15 and TRBJ1-1; D unresolved. The V gene's germline CDR1 is LNHNV and CDR2 YYDKDF (reference sequence). The V end lost 0 bases, the J end lost 7 bases, and 9 bases lay between the germline ends. The CDR3 is 13 amino acids. The CDR3 reads CATSRDLGSEAFF. The CDR3 region has the DNA TGTGCCACCAGCAGAGATCTTGGCAGTGAAGCTTTCTTT.

J is TRBJ2-5 and V is TRBV7-3, with 12 bases matching TRBD2. V was pared by 5 bases and J by 5 bases, with 6 bases of the junction left unmatched. This CDR3 region has 15 residues. Germline V CDR1 and CDR2: SGHTA, FQGTGA. CDR3: CASSVLAGGGETQYF. The CDR3 DNA is TGTGCCAGCAGCGTACTAGCGGGGGGCGGGGAGACCCAGTACTTC.

At least ten counts were recorded for this clonotype. V usage is TRBV11-2 and J usage is TRBJ2-7; D remains unclear. Germline V gene sequence: CDR1 SGHAT, CDR2 FQNNGV. Trimming cost V 6 bases and J 2 bases, with 11 bases left between them. The CDR3 is made up of 13 amino acids. The CDR3 DNA reads TGTGCCAGCAGGACCGGATTTACCTACGAGCAGTACTTC. It codes for CASRTGFTYEQYF. Complete variable domain (other parts from reference TRBV11-2 and TRBJ2-7): EAGVAQSPRYKIIEKRQSVAFWCNPISGHATLYWYQQILGQGPKLLIQFQNNGVVDDSQLPKDRFSAERLKGVDSTLKIQPAKLEDSAVYLCASRTGFTYEQYFGPGTRLTVT.

The chain couples TRBV4-1 to TRBJ1-2, with TRBD1 as a possible D gene (6 bases). The germline V gene encodes CDR1 MGHRA and CDR2 YSYEKL. This CDR3 has 14 residues. V lost 0 bases, J lost 8 bases, and 13 bases lay in between. The CDR3 is CASSQERGARGYTF. The CDR3 coding sequence is TGCGCCAGCAGCCAAGAGCGGGGGGCGCGGGGCTACACCTTC.

This chain links TRBV7-8 with TRBJ2-1; D possibly uses TRBD1 or TRBD2 (5 bases each). Germline lookup yields CDR1 SGHVS and CDR2 FQNEAQ. The CDR3 sequence is 15 residues long. Trimming left V 1 base short and J 5 bases short, with 12 bases between. The CDR3 protein is CASSLGWDPNNEQFF. CDR3 nucleotide sequence: TGTGCCAGCAGCTTAGGTTGGGACCCCAACAATGAGCAGTTCTTC.

The chain links TRBV12-3 or TRBV12-4 to TRBJ1-2; 9 nucleotides match TRBD1. The CDR3 is made up of 13 amino acids. V gave up 4 bases and J gave up 10 bases; unmatched junction bases: 7. The chain's CDR3 is CASSSGTGSLYTF. The CDR3 nucleotides read TGTGCCAGCAGTTCCGGGACAGGGTCTCTCTACACCTTC.

The sample holds a few counts of this clonotype. The genes are TRBV5-1 and TRBJ1-4; D gene uncertain. The V gene lost 0 bases and the J gene lost 5 bases, with 8 bases spanning the gap. Germline values: CDR1 SGHRS, CDR2 YFSETQ. This CDR3 region has 14 residues. The CDR3 is CASSLESRNEKLFF. DNA for the CDR3: TGCGCCAGCAGCTTGGAGAGTCGGAATGAAAAACTGTTTTTT.

This CDR3 is CASSFSETGGWKTQYF. The CDR3 nucleotides read TGTGCCAGCAGCTTCTCCGAGACAGGGGGCTGGAAGACCCAGTACTTC. This chain uses TRBV7-6 with TRBJ2-5, with 10 bases lining up with TRBD1. This CDR3 region has 16 residues. CDR1 and CDR2 (germline): SGHVS, FNYEAQ. The V and J ends lost 3 bases and 6 bases, in that order; junction bases with no gene match: 10.

The chain is built from TRBV3-1 and TRBJ2-1; the D gene is possibly TRBD2 (5 bases). V lost 4 bases, J lost 7 bases, and 17 bases lay in between. Germline V lookup: CDR1 LGHDT, CDR2 YNNKEL (reference sequence). CDR3 size: 15 residues. The CDR3 bases are TGTGCCAGCAGCCCCACACAGACCCAGCGGAATGAGCAGTTCTTC. It encodes CASSPTQTQRNEQFF.

This rearrangement joins TRBV20-1 to TRBJ2-3; tentatively, D is TRBD1 (6 bases). Germline CDR1 and CDR2: DFQATT and SNEGSKA (reference sequence). Trimming pared 1 base from V and 3 bases from J, leaving 14 bases between. CDR3 length: 15 residues. For the CDR3, the DNA is TGCAGTGCTAGAGCGGGGACATATTCAACAGATACGCAGTATTTT. Translation gives CSARAGTYSTDTQYF.